This T cell receptor (beta chain) was documented in a study of shared clonotypes between healthy human individuals. Original processing notes: From ImmunoSEQ came sequences covering only the junction and carrying no quality scores, so filtering differed. Produced via immunoSEQ multiplex PCR; TCRdb's table is partial and in-frame only. V and J calls and clone size are given by that table; D and trimming were obtained from the DNA. The sample includes approximately 350,000 clones, around 72% seen only once; the top ten take 10%. Partitioning of CD4+ cells yielded a CD45RA+ naive subset and a CD45RA-negative memory subset. Trimming at V came to 4 bases and at J to 4 bases, leaving 11 bases not matched to a gene. The germline CDR1 and CDR2 sequences are WNHNN and SYGVQD (reference sequence). The CDR3 is 16 residues long.

Sequenced sample: memory CD4+ T cells sorted from blood. Subset given: CD45RA-negative fraction. The chain uses TRBV10-1 and TRBJ2-3; TRBD1 matches 7 bases. This clonotype was sampled from a man aged 25-40 years in good health. CDR3 amino acids: CASSGGKQGFSDTQYF. Here the CDR3 DNA reads TGCGCCAGCAGTGGAGGGAAACAGGGGTTCTCAGATACGCAGTATTTT.